The 2 T cell receptor beta chains in this list originate from one sample, sequenced in a study of T-cell memory formation after mild COVID-19. Each CDR3 protein gets one entry after TCRdb re-called the 5' RACE reads with MiXCR. The sample records more than 200,000 distinct CDR3 sequences, about 15% being singletons. Sequencing used PBMCs or a T cell subset sorted from them (not recorded which). These receptors were taken from a young man who had mild COVID-19 (a few samples of this study predate the infection). Cell type and time point are not known.

This clonotype showed up just a few times. The V and J genes are TRBV4-2 and TRBJ2-2, with 11 bases matching TRBD1. Germline V gives CDR1 LGHNA, CDR2 YNFKEQ. CDR3 length: 17 amino acids. Trimming took 4 bases from V and 4 from J; bases not matched to a gene: 8. Here the CDR3 DNA reads TGTGCCAGCAGCCCAAGGACAGGGGGCGGCGGCACCGGGGAGCTGTTTTTT. The encoded protein is CASSPRTGGGGTGELFF.

The rearrangement links TRBV24-1 to TRBJ2-3; 11 bases are shared with TRBD1. The germline CDR1 and CDR2 sequences are KGHDR and SFDVKD. This CDR3 comprises 17 residues. The trim removed 5 bases at V and 3 bases at J, leaving 9 bases unmatched. CDR3 nucleotide sequence: TGTGCCACCAGTGGTGCGGGGACAGGGGGTTATACAGATACGCAGTATTTT. It translates to CATSGAGTGGYTDTQYF.